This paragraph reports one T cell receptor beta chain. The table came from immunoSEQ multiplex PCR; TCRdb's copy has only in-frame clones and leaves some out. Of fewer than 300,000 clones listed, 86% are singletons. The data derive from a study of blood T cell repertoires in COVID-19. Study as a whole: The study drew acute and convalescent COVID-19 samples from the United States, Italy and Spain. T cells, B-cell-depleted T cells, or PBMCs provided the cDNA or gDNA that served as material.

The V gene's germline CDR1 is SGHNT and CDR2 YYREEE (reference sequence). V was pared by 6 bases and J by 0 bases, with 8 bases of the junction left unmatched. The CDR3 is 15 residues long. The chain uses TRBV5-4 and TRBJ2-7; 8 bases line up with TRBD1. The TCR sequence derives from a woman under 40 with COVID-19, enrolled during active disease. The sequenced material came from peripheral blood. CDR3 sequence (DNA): TGTGCCAGCACCCCACAGGGGGGAAGCTCCTACGAGCAGTACTTC. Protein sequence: CASTPQGGSSYEQYF.